These 20 T cell receptor beta chains were all obtained from the same sample, sequenced in a study of control samples from healthy donors and cancer patients. Sequencing used immunoSEQ multiplex PCR; TCRdb keeps in-frame clones, though not all of them. The sample includes some 250,000 clones, about four fifths of them seen just once. Sequenced material: PBMCs. Receptor source: a woman aged 60-75 years with lung cancer.

The rearrangement links TRBV2 to TRBJ1-1; maybe TRBD1 (6 bases). Germline lookup yields CDR1 SNHLY and CDR2 FYNNEI. Trimming removed 0 bases at V and 0 bases at J, with 11 bases between. CDR3 length: 16 amino acids. The CDR3 loop reads CASSEAQGTMNTEAFF. Written as DNA, the CDR3 is TGTGCCAGCAGTGAAGCCCAGGGGACGATGAACACTGAAGCTTTCTTT.

The chain recombines TRBV24-1 with TRBJ2-1, with D unresolved. Germline V CDR1 and CDR2: KGHDR, SFDVKD. V was clipped by 3 bases and J by 4 bases, with 12 bases between them. CDR3 length equals 15 residues. DNA of the CDR3: TGTGCCACCAGTGATCCGATCGGGCCATACAATGAGCAGTTCTTC. Protein: CATSDPIGPYNEQFF.

This clone appeared many times. The chain carries TRBV4-1 and TRBJ2-1, with a possible D match to TRBD1 (5 bases). The V end was cut by 4 bases, the J end by 4 bases, with 17 bases between. Per the germline V gene, CDR1 is MGHRA and CDR2 is YSYEKL. CDR3 length: 16 amino acids. In DNA form, the CDR3 reads TGCGCCAGCAGCCCACCAGCAGGGTCCAATTACAATGAGCAGTTCTTC. Residues: CASSPPAGSNYNEQFF.

This clone occurred a few times. CDR3 sequence reads: CASSLTEEASSYGYTF. CDR3 DNA sequence: TGCGCCAGCAGTCTGACCGAGGAGGCATCTAGCTATGGCTACACCTTC. The chain uses TRBV23-1 and TRBJ1-2; D is undetermined. TRBV23-1 is annotated as an ORF whose role is uncertain. The CDR3 spans 16 residues. V lost 4 bases and J lost 4, with 19 bases in between.

The chain employs TRBV6-4 and TRBJ1-2, with TRBD1 matching 9 bases. This CDR3 has 19 amino acids. CDR1 and CDR2 from the germline V gene are MRHNA and SNTAGT. V trimming: 3 bases; J trimming: 0 bases; junction bases outside the gene matches: 14. The CDR3 DNA sequence: TGTGCCAGCAGTGAAGGACAGGGGCCACCGGAAGCATCTAACTATGGCTACACCTTC. Its protein product is CASSEGQGPPEASNYGYTF.

The chain uses TRBV6-1 and TRBJ2-3; TRBD2 agrees at 13 bases. The trim removed 4 bases at V and 3 bases at J, leaving 13 bases unmatched. In germline, CDR1 is MNHNS, CDR2 SASEGT. The CDR3 has 19 residues. The CDR3 protein is CASSGVLAGGLVATDTQYF. The CDR3 region has the DNA TGTGCCAGCAGTGGCGTACTAGCGGGGGGGCTGGTCGCGACAGATACGCAGTATTTT.

The chain couples TRBV28 to TRBJ2-1, with 8 bases matching TRBD1. V was pared by 4 bases and J by 0 bases, with 11 bases of the junction left unmatched. Germline V lookup: CDR1 MDHEN, CDR2 SYDVKM. The CDR3 is 18 amino acids. CDR3 bases: TGTGCCAGCAGTTCCTTCGCAAGGACAGGGAGCTCCTACAATGAGCAGTTCTTC. Protein sequence: CASSSFARTGSSYNEQFF.

With regard to this clone: The sample contains more than one DNA sequence encoding this CDR3. The chain uses TRBV18 and TRBJ2-5; D remains ambiguous. The CDR3 extends over 12 amino acids. Trimming took 3 bases from V and 0 from J, leaving 2 bases between them. Per germline, CDR1 KGHSH and CDR2 LQKENI. Written as DNA, the CDR3 is TGTGCCAGCTCACCCAACCAAGAGACCCAGTACTTC. Its translation: CASSPNQETQYF.

The rearrangement joins TRBV5-1 to TRBJ2-5; 7 bases are shared with TRBD2. Germline V gives CDR1 SGHRS, CDR2 YFSETQ. CDR3 length: 14 amino acids. V shed 2 bases and J 7 bases; nucleotides not matched to a gene: 8. Here the CDR3 DNA reads TGCGCCAGCAGCTTCCGAGTGGGGGAGGGGACCCAGTACTTC. Protein: CASSFRVGEGTQYF. Complete variable domain (other parts from reference TRBV5-1 and TRBJ2-5): KAGVTQTPRYLIKTRGQQVTLSCSPISGHRSVSWYQQTPGQGLQFLFEYFSETQRNKGNFPGRFSGRQFSNSRSEMNVSTLELGDSALYLCASSFRVGEGTQYFGPGTRLLVL.

V and J are TRBV5-5 and TRBJ1-3, with D maybe TRBD1 (6 bases). Germline CDR1 is SGHKS and CDR2 is YYEKEE (reference sequence). Trimming removed 5 bases at V and 3 bases at J, with 15 bases between. This CDR3 comprises 15 residues. CDR3 nucleotide sequence: TGTGCCAGCAGTACATTGGGGGGCTTTGGAAACACCATATATTTT. Encoded protein: CASSTLGGFGNTIYF.

The chain joins TRBV4-2 to TRBJ2-1; D gene unclear. V gave up 0 bases and J gave up 13 bases, with 13 bases separating them. The CDR3 is made up of 13 amino acids. Per germline, CDR1 LGHNA and CDR2 YNFKEQ. As DNA, the CDR3 is TGTGCCAGCAGCCAAGATTGGTCTAGTCCCCAGTTCTTC. This sequence encodes CASSQDWSSPQFF.

The V gene is TRBV9, the J gene TRBJ2-3, with D unclear. The CDR3 consists of 14 residues. Trimming stripped 4 bases from V and 6 bases from J, with 15 bases between. CDR1 is SGDLS and CDR2 is YYNGEE in the germline V gene. The CDR3 is CASSTRPVSDTQYF. The CDR3 DNA reads as TGTGCCAGCAGCACCCGGCCCGTTTCGGATACGCAGTATTTT.

This clone was seen only a few times. V and J are TRBV30 and TRBJ1-2, with D hard to call. This CDR3 spans 13 amino acids. Germline V gene data show CDR1 as GTSNPN and CDR2 as SVGIG (reference sequence). V shed 4 bases and J shed 0 bases, with 9 bases lying between them. The CDR3 protein is CAWIGPANYGYTF. CDR3 in DNA: TGTGCCTGGATCGGTCCAGCTAACTATGGCTACACCTTC.

This clone was counted a few times. The chain combines TRBV10-1 with TRBJ2-1, with D possibly TRBD2 on 7 matching bases. This CDR3 spans 16 amino acids. The ends were cut back, 3 bases at V and 5 bases at J, with 17 bases in the middle. Germline V lookup: CDR1 WNHNN, CDR2 SYGVQD (reference sequence). CDR3 nucleotide sequence: TGCGCCAGCAGTGAATCGCGGGGAGGGGGGCACAATGAGCAGTTCTTC. This sequence encodes CASSESRGGGHNEQFF.

The CDR3 here is CASSLEQGRNTEAFF. The DNA for the CDR3 is TGTGCCAGCAGCTTAGAACAGGGGCGGAACACTGAAGCTTTCTTT. The chain joins TRBV11-1 to TRBJ1-1, with TRBD1 matching 7 bases. V shed 1 base and J 1 base; nucleotides not matched to a gene: 3. The CDR3 extends over 15 amino acids. Germline V CDR1 and CDR2: SGHAT, FQDESV (reference sequence).

As to this clone: The same CDR3 can be traced to other DNA sequences in this sample. The rearrangement joins TRBV27 to TRBJ1-1; 12 bases match TRBD1. V was pared by 6 bases and J by 4 bases, with 6 bases of the junction left unmatched. The V gene's germline CDR1 is MNHEY and CDR2 SMNVEV (reference sequence). The CDR3 consists of 15 residues. The CDR3 region is CASSPGTGGGTEAFF. The DNA of the CDR3 is TGTGCCAGCAGCCCCGGGACAGGGGGCGGCACTGAAGCTTTCTTT.

The chain uses TRBV7-3 and TRBJ1-1; 7 positions match TRBD1. Trimming took 3 bases from V and 1 from J; bases not matched to a gene: 2. The CDR3 spans 14 residues. CDR1 is SGHTA, CDR2 FQGTGA, per germline. This CDR3 is CASSLGQQNTEAFF. The CDR3 DNA reads as TGTGCCAGCAGCTTGGGACAGCAGAACACTGAAGCTTTCTTT.

V is TRBV30 and J is TRBJ1-1; tentative D call: TRBD1 (6 bases). Between the trimmed V and J ends, which lost 0 bases and 1 base, there was a span of 9 bases. CDR1 and CDR2 (germline): GTSNPN, SVGIG (reference sequence). This CDR3 has 14 amino acids. This CDR3 reads CAWSVGGGNTEAFF. The CDR3 bases are TGTGCCTGGAGTGTAGGGGGTGGGAACACTGAAGCTTTCTTT.

For the CDR3, the DNA is TGTGCCAGCTCACCACAGACAGGGGGCGCAGAGACCCAGTACTTC. Its protein product is CASSPQTGGAETQYF. The rearrangement links TRBV18 to TRBJ2-5; 10 bases map to TRBD1. The CDR3 extends over 15 amino acids. Losses at the gene ends were 1 base for V and 4 bases for J; bases not matched to a gene: 3. The germline gives CDR1 KGHSH, CDR2 LQKENI.

This chain connects TRBV7-3 to TRBJ2-2; 8 nucleotides match TRBD2. V was clipped by 7 bases and J by 6 bases; unmatched bases: 10. Germline assignment: CDR1 SGHTA and CDR2 FQGTGA. The CDR3 runs to 15 residues. The CDR3 sequence is CASTRGKAGAGELFF. The CDR3 DNA is TGTGCCAGCACCCGAGGGAAAGCGGGGGCCGGGGAGCTGTTTTTT.